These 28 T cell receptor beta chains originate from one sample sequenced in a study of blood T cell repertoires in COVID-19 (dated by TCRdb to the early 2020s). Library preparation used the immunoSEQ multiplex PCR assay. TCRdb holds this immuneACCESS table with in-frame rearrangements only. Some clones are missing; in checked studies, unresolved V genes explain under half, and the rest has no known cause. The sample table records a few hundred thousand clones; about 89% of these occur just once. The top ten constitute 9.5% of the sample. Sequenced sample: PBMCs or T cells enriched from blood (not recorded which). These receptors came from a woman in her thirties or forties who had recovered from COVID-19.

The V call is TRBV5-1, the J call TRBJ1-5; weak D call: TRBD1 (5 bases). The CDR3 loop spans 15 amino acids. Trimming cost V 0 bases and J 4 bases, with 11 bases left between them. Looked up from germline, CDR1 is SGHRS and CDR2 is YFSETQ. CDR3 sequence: CASSLDTGANQPQHF. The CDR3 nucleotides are TGCGCCAGCAGCTTGGATACAGGAGCAAATCAGCCCCAGCATTTT.

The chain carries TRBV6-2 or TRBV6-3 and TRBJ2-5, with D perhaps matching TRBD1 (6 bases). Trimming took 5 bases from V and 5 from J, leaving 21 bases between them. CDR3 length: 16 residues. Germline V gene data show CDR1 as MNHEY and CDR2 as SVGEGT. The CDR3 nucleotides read TGTGCCAGCAGTCACGGGTACGACAGGCCTCGGGAGACCCAGTACTTC. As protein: CASSHGYDRPRETQYF.

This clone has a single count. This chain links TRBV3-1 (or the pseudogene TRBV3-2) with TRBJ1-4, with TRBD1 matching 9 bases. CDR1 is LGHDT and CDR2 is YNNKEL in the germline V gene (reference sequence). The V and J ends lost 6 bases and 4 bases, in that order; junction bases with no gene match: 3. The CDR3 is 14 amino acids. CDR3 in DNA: TGTGCCAGCAGACGACAGGGGGGTAATGAAAAACTGTTTTTT. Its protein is CASRRQGGNEKLFF.

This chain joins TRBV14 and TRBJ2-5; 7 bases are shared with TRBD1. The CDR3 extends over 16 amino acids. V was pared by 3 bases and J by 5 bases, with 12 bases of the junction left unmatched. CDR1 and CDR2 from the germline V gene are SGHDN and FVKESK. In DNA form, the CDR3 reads TGTGCCAGCAGCCACTCAACCATTACAGGGGCCGAGACCCAGTACTTC. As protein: CASSHSTITGAETQYF.

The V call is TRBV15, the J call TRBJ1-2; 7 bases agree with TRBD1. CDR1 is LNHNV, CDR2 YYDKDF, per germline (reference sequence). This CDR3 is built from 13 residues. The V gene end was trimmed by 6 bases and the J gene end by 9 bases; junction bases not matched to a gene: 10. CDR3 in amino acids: CATRRQGVGRYTF. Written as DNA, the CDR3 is TGTGCCACCAGGAGACAGGGCGTAGGGCGCTACACCTTC.

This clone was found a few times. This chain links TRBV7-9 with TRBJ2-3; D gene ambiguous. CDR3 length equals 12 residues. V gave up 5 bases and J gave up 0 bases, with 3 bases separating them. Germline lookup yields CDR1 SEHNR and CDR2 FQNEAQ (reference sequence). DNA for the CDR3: TGTGCCAGCAGCCCAAGCACAGATACGCAGTATTTT. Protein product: CASSPSTDTQYF. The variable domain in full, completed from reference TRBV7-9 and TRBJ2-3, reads DTGVSQNPRHKITKRGQNVTFRCDPISEHNRLYWYRQTLGQGPEFLTYFQNEAQLEKSRLLSDRFSAERPKGSFSTLEIQRTEQGDSAMYLCASSPSTDTQYFGPGTRLTVL.

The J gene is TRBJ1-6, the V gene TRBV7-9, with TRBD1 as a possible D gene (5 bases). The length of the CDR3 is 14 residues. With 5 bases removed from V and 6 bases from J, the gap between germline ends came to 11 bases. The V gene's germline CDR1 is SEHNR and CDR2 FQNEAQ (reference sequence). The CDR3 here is CASSPPGLNSPLHF. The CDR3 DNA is TGTGCCAGCAGCCCCCCAGGGCTTAATTCACCCCTCCACTTT.

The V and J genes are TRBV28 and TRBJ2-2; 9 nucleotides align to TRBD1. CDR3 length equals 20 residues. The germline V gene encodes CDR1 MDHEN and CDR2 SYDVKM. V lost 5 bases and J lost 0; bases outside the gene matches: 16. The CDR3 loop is CASSRPPGTGILPNTGELFF. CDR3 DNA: TGTGCCAGCAGTCGCCCCCCCGGGACAGGGATTCTCCCGAACACCGGGGAGCTGTTTTTT.

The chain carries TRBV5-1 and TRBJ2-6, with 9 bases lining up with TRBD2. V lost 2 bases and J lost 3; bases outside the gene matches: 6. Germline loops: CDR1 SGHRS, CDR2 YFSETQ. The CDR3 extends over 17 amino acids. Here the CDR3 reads CASSLSGGKDGANVLTF. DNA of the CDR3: TGCGCCAGCAGCTTAAGCGGGGGGAAGGATGGGGCCAACGTCCTGACTTTC.

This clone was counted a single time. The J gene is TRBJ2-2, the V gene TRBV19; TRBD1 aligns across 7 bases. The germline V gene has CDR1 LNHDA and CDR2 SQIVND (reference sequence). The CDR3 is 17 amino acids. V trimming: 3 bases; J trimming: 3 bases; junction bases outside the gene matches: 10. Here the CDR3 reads CASSIGRGMLDTGELFF. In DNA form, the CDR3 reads TGTGCCAGTAGTATCGGCAGGGGGATGTTGGACACCGGGGAGCTGTTTTTT.

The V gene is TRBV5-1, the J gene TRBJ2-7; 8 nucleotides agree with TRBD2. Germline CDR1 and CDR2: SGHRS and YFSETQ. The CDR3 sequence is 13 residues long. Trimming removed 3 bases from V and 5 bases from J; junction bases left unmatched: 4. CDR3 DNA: TGCGCCAGCAGCTATCGGACTAGCAACGAGCAGTACTTC. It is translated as CASSYRTSNEQYF.

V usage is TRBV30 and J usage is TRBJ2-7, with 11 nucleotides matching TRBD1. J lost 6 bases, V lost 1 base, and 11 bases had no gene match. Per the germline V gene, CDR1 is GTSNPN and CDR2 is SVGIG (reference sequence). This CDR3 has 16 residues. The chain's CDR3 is CAWSAPPDRGRVEQYF. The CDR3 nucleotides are TGTGCCTGGAGTGCCCCCCCGGACAGGGGGCGGGTCGAGCAGTACTTC.

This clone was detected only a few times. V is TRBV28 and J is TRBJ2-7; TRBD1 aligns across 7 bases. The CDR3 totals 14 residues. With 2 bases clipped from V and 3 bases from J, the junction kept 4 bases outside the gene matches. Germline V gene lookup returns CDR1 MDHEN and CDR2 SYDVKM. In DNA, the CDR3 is TGTGCCAGCAGTTTACAAGGGGGCGACTACGAGCAGTACTTC. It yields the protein CASSLQGGDYEQYF. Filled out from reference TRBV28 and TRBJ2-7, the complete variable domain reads DVKVTQSSRYLVKRTGEKVFLECVQDMDHENMFWYRQDPGLGLRLIYFSYDVKMKEKGDIPEGYSVSREKKERFSLILESASTNQTSMYLCASSLQGGDYEQYFGPGTRLTVT.

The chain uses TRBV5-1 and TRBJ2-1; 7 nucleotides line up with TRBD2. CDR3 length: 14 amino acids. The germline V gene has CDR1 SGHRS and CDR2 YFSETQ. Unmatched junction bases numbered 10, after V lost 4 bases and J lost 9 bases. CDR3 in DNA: TGCGCCAGCAGCGGTTCCGGGACTAAGGGTGAGCAGTTCTTC. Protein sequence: CASSGSGTKGEQFF.

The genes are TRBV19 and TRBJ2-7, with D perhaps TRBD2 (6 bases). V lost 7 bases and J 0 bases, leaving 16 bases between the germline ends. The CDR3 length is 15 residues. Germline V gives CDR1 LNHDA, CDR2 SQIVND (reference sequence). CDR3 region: CASNPGPSDSYEQYF. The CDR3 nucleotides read TGTGCCAGTAATCCCGGGCCTAGCGACTCCTACGAGCAGTACTTC. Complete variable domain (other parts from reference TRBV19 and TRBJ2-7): DGGITQSPKYLFRKEGQNVTLSCEQNLNHDAMYWYRQDPGQGLRLIYYSQIVNDFQKGDIAEGYSVSREKKESFPLTVTSAQKNPTAFYLCASNPGPSDSYEQYFGPGTRLTVT.

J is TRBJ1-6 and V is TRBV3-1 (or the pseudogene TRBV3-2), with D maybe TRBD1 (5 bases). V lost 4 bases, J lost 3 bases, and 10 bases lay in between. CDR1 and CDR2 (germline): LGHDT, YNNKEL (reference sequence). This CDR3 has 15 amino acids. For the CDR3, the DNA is TGTGCCAGCAGCCCCCAGGGCGACTATAATTCACCCCTCCACTTT. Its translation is CASSPQGDYNSPLHF.

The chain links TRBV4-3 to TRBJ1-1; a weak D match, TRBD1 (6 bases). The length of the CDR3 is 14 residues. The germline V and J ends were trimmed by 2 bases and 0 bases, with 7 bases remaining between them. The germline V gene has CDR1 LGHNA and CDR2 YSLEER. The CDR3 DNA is TGCGCCAGCAGCCAACAGGGGATGAACACTGAAGCTTTCTTT. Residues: CASSQQGMNTEAFF.

CDR3 nucleotides: TGTGCCAGCATTCCGGGACTAGCGGGAGGGAAGCAGTTCTTC. It encodes CASIPGLAGGKQFF. V and J are TRBV19 and TRBJ2-1; 16 bases match TRBD2. CDR1 is LNHDA, CDR2 SQIVND, per germline (reference sequence). J gave up 11 bases and V 9 bases, and 7 bases lay outside the gene matches. This CDR3 is 14 amino acids long. The complete variable domain, with remaining parts taken from reference TRBV19 and TRBJ2-1, reads DGGITQSPKYLFRKEGQNVTLSCEQNLNHDAMYWYRQDPGQGLRLIYYSQIVNDFQKGDIAEGYSVSREKKESFPLTVTSAQKNPTAFYLCASIPGLAGGKQFFGPGTRLTVL.

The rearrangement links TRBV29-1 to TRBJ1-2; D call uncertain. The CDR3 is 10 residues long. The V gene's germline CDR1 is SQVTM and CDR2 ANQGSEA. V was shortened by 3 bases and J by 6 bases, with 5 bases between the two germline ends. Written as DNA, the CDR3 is TGCAGCGTTGACGGTGATGGCTACACCTTC. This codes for CSVDGDGYTF.

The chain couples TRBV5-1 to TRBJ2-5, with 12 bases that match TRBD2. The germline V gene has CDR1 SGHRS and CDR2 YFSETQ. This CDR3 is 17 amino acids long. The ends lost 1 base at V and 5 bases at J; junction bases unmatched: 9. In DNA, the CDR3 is TGCGCCAGCAGCTTGTTGACTAGCGGGGGCCGAGGGGAGACCCAGTACTTC. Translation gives CASSLLTSGGRGETQYF.

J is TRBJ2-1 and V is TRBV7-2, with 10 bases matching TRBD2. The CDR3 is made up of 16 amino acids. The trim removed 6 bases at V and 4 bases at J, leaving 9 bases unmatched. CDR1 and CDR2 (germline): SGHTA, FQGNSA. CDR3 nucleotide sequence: TGTGCCAGCAGACCCAACAGCGGGGGGGCTTACAATGAGCAGTTCTTC. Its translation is CASRPNSGGAYNEQFF.

CDR3 amino acids: CASSQALAEGVDTQYF. The CDR3 DNA reads TGTGCCAGCAGCCAGGCACTAGCGGAAGGGGTAGATACGCAGTATTTT. V is TRBV3-1 (or the pseudogene TRBV3-2) and J is TRBJ2-3; 8 nucleotides line up with TRBD2. With V trimmed by 3 bases and J by 5 bases, 10 bases remained unmatched. This CDR3 has 16 amino acids. Germline V gene data show CDR1 as LGHDT and CDR2 as YNNKEL (reference sequence).

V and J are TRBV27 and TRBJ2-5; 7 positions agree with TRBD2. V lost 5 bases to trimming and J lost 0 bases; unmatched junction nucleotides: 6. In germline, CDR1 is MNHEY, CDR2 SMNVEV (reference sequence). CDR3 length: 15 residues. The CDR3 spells CASSLAALYQETQYF. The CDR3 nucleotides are TGTGCCAGCAGTCTAGCGGCTTTGTACCAAGAGACCCAGTACTTC.

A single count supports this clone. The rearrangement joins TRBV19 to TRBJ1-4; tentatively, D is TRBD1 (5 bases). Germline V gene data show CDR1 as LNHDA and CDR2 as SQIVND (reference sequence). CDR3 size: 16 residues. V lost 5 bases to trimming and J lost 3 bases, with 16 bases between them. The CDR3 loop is CASSGRDSRSNEKLFF. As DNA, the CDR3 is TGTGCCAGTAGTGGCAGGGACTCCCGTTCTAATGAAAAACTGTTTTTT.

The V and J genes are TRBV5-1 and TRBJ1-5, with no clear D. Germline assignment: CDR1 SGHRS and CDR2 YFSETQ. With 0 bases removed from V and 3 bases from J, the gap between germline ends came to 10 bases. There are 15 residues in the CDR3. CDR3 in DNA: TGCGCCAGCAGCTTGGCGGCAGGCTCCAATCAGCCCCAGCATTTT. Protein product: CASSLAAGSNQPQHF.

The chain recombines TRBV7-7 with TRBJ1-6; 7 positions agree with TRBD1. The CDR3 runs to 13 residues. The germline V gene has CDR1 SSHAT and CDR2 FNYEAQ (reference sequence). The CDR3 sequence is CASGTDLNSPLHF. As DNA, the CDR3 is TGTGCTAGCGGGACAGATTTAAATTCACCCCTCCACTTT.

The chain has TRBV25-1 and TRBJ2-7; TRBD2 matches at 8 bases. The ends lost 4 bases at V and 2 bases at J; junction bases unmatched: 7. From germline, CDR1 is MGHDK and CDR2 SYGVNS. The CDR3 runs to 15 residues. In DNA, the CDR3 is TGTGCCAGCAGTGTAGCGGGACTGGGACCCTACGAGCAGTACTTC. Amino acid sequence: CASSVAGLGPYEQYF.

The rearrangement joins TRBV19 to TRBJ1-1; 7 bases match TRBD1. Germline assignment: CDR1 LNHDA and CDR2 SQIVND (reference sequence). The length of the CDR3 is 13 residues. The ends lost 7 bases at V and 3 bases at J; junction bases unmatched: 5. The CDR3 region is CASNRDRDTEAFF. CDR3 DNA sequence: TGTGCCAGTAATAGAGACAGGGACACTGAAGCTTTCTTT.